This T cell receptor beta chain was profiled in a study of cytotoxic CD8 clonotypes in ibrutinib-treated CLL. On the study more broadly: Among the patients, fewer than twelve presented as relapsed/refractory and fewer than 16 as treatment-naive; around 17 showed unmutated IGHV. Study-wide results and caveats: Baseline values of clonality outstripped age-matched healthy donors and followed circulating CD8+ T-cell counts. On treatment, the uncommon public clonotypes contracted or remained stable.

V lost 7 bases and J lost 5, with 15 bases in between. CDR1 and CDR2 from the germline V gene are SQVTM and ANQGSEA. CDR3 size: 12 residues. This clone has only one observation. The antigen is not known. The intended depth for sequencing was 1 in 200,000 to 1 in 1 million T cells. TCRdb keeps only in-frame clones here, not all; method: immunoSEQ multiplex PCR. This table has about 200,000 clones, 79% appearing once. This TCR derives from a human donor with chronic lymphocytic leukemia. The sample here was PBMCs, taken after 12 months of ibrutinib treatment. The chain joins TRBV29-1 to TRBJ2-7; D may be TRBD2 (6 bases). The CDR3 bases are TGCAGCGCAGCGGAGGGTACCGACGAGCAGTACTTC. It yields the protein CSAAEGTDEQYF.